This T cell receptor (beta chain) was found in a study of cytomegalovirus exposure and HLA in healthy donors. Germline loops: CDR1 SGHRS, CDR2 YFSETQ. CDR3 length equals 14 residues. V dropped 4 bases and J dropped 3 bases, with 14 bases sitting between them. PCR amplification relied on 60 Vbeta primers (plus 13 Jbeta primers). TCRdb keeps only in-frame clones here, not all; method: immunoSEQ multiplex PCR. Of around 68,000 clones in the sample, approximately 81% were seen once. This receptor was identified in a woman aged 30 to 39 in good health and CMV-seropositive. The V call is TRBV5-1, the J call TRBJ2-7, with D possibly TRBD1 on 6 matching bases. Sequencing was carried out using PBMCs. CDR3 loop: CASSPLRTDYEQYF. The CDR3 DNA reads as TGCGCCAGCAGCCCACTAAGGACAGACTACGAGCAGTACTTC.